This paragraph covers one TCR beta chain sequence. No antigen is known for it. CDR1 and CDR2 (germline): MGHDK, SYGVNS. With 5 bases clipped from V and 4 bases from J, the junction kept 13 bases outside the gene matches. This CDR3 contains 17 residues. The primer mix had 60 Vbeta and 13 Jbeta primers. Authors' analysis steps: Later analysis identified approximately 88 million unique TCR beta chains, 10 million to 12 million shared. Generated by immunoSEQ multiplex PCR, the TCRdb table keeps only in-frame clones and is missing some. V, J and clone size were drawn from that table, and D and trimming were deduced from the DNA. Here the sample spans 90,000 to 120,000 clones, more than 65% being singletons. This entry comes from a study of cytomegalovirus exposure and HLA in healthy donors. For the study at large: There were some 410 genotyped donors. Of these, about 80% fell in the genetic ancestry cluster associated with self-reported Caucasian donors. Broader study findings: Sequencing depth roughly uniform across donors was assumed in presence/absence analyses.

The sequenced sample was PBMCs. This chain connects TRBV25-1 to TRBJ2-1, with 8 nucleotides matching TRBD1. The sequence was obtained from a man aged 30-40 years in good health and CMV-seronegative. The DNA of the CDR3 is TGTGCCAGCAGTCCGTCCTCCGGGACAGGTCTATACAATGAGCAGTTCTTC. Translation: CASSPSSGTGLYNEQFF.